This T cell receptor (beta chain) was profiled in a study of blood T cell repertoires in COVID-19 (dated by TCRdb to 2020 to 2022). A note on the overall study: Samples covering the acute and convalescent phases of COVID-19 were provided by collaborators in the United States, Italy and Spain. Where available, HLA class I and class II types were taken from metadata supplied by the sample provider and were not determined by assay-based typing. The samples were drawn from the first 160 participants of the ongoing ImmuneRACE study and from 1,254 subjects provided by 6 global collaborators. The repertoires were released in a freely available public database intended as a resource for research on the immune response to SARS-CoV-2. The dataset comprised deeply sampled blood TCRbeta repertoires from subjects exposed to, actively infected with, or recovered from COVID-19. Nearly every sample came with metadata listing a de-identified subject ID, COVID-19 status, age in years and sex. The prospective study material was composed of cDNA or gDNA derived from T cells, B-cell-depleted T cells, or PBMCs. What the work shows at the level of the full study, not this receptor alone: Clinical and demographic metadata were provided uncurated, with the amount varying by source and participant.

Collaborating institutions collected whole blood in K2EDTA tubes following their own protocols. For TCRbeta analysis, collaborators shipped samples in one of three forms: frozen whole blood, isolated PBMCs, or DNA extracted from either of those sample types. In the germline V gene (reference sequence), CDR1 corresponds to LNHDA and CDR2 to SQIVND. Germline trimming amounts to 6 bases on V and 6 bases on J, with 10 as the count of junction bases outside the gene matches. Including cysteine and phenylalanine, the CDR3 has 15 amino acids. The read is trimmed to its CDR3 DNA, 45 bases read in frame from base 1. This clone was seen once. Its binding antigen is unknown. Base qualities are missing; no much larger clone stands one base away. TCRbeta CDR3 regions were amplified from genomic DNA by means of the immunoSEQ Assay, a bias-controlled multiplex PCR. For the original study's pipeline: Within the assay, amplification of reference gene primers was used to estimate how many nucleated cells each sample contained. To quantify the absolute abundance of each unique TCRbeta CDR3 rearrangement, sequence reads were collapsed and filtered. For each sample, productive Simpson clonality was calculated by taking the square root of Simpson's diversity index across productive rearrangements. TCRdb limited this immuneACCESS table to in-frame rearrangements with V and J called. A share of clones is missing; checked studies link under half to unresolved V genes, and the rest is unexplained. That table is the source of V, J and clone size, and D and trimming were worked out from the DNA. A total of roughly 16,000 clones appear in this sample, almost 90% of them only once. The ten most abundant clones make up around 2.9% of the sample.

This TCR was sampled from a human donor in a cohort sampled during active COVID-19. The sequenced sample consisted of peripheral blood. This sequence uses TRBV19 and TRBJ2-1, with 8 junctional bases fitting TRBD2. The CDR3: CASSKGPGGVNEQFF. The nucleotides read TGTGCCAGTAGCAAGGGACCGGGGGGGGTCAATGAGCAGTTCTTC. Reference TRBV19 and TRBJ2-1 genes cover what lies past the CDR3, so the full variable domain is DGGITQSPKYLFRKEGQNVTLSCEQNLNHDAMYWYRQDPGQGLRLIYYSQIVNDFQKGDIAEGYSVSREKKESFPLTVTSAQKNPTAFYLCASSKGPGGVNEQFFGPGTRLTVL.